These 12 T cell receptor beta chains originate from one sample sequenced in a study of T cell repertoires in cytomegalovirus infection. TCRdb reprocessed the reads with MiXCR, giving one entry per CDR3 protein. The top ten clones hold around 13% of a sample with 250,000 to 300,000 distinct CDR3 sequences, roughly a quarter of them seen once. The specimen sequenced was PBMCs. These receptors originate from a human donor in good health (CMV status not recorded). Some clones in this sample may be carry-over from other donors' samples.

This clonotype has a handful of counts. The CDR3 DNA sequence: TGCAGTGGCCGTCCCGAGCCTCCTAACTATGGCTACACCTTC. It codes for CSGRPEPPNYGYTF. The genes are TRBV20-1 and TRBJ1-2; D is unresolved. CDR3 length: 14 residues. Trimming removed 7 bases at V and 0 bases at J, with 15 bases between. In germline, CDR1 is DFQATT, CDR2 SNEGSKA (reference sequence).

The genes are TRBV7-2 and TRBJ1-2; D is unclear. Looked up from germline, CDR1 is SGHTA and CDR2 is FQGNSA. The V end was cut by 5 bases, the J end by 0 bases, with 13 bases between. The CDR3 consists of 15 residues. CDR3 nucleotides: TGTGCCAGCAGCCCCAACGGTGGAGCTAACTATGGCTACACCTTC. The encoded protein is CASSPNGGANYGYTF.

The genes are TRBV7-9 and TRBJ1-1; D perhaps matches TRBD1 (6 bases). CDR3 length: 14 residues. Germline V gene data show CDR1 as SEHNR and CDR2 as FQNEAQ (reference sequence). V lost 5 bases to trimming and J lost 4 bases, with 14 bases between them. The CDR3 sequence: CASSTTGQGTEAFF. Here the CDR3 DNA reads TGTGCCAGCAGCACGACAGGTCAGGGCACTGAAGCTTTCTTT.

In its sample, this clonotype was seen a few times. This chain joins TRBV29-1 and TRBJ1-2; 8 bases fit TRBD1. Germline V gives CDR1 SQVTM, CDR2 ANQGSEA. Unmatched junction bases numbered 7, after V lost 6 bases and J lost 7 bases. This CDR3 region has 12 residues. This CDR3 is CSVGGQGAGYTF. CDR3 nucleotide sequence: TGCAGCGTCGGAGGACAGGGAGCTGGCTACACCTTC.

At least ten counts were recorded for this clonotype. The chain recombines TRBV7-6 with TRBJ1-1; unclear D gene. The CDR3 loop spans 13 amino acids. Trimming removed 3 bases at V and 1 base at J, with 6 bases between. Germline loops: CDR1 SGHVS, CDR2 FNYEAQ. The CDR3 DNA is TGTGCCAGCAGCTTTTTGGAGAACACTGAAGCTTTCTTT. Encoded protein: CASSFLENTEAFF.

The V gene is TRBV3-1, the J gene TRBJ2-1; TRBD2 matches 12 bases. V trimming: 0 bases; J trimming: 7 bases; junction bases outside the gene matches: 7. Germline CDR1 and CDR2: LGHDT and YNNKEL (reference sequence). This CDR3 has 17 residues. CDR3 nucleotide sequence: TGTGCCAGCAGCCAAGACATTCTAGCGGGGGGGCCTAATGAGCAGTTCTTC. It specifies CASSQDILAGGPNEQFF.

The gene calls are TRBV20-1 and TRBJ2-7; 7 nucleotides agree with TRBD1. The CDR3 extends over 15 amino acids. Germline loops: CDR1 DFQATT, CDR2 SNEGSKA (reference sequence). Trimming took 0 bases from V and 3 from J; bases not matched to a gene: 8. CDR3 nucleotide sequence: TGCAGTGCTAGAGATAGGAGACAGGGCTTCTACGAGCAGTACTTC. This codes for CSARDRRQGFYEQYF.

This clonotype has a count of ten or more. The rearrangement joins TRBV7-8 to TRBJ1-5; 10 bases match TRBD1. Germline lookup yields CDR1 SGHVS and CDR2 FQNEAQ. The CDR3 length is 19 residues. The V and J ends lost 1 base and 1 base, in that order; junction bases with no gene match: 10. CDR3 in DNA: TGTGCCAGCAGCTTAGATTGGGGGACAGGGGCGGGGAGCAATCAGCCCCAGCATTTT. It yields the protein CASSLDWGTGAGSNQPQHF.

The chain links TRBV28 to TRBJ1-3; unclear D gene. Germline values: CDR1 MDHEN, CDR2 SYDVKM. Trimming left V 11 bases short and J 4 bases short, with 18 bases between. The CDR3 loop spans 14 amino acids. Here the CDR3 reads CAVSQSADGNTIYF. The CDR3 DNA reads TGTGCCGTCAGCCAAAGCGCAGACGGAAACACCATATATTTT.

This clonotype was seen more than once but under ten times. CDR3: CASSPSSVRETQYF. DNA of the CDR3: TGTGCCAGCTCACCCTCCTCGGTCCGAGAGACCCAGTACTTC. This rearrangement joins TRBV18 to TRBJ2-5; D not resolved. The CDR3 is 14 residues long. V dropped 3 bases and J dropped 4 bases, with 12 bases sitting between them. Germline assignment: CDR1 KGHSH and CDR2 LQKENI.

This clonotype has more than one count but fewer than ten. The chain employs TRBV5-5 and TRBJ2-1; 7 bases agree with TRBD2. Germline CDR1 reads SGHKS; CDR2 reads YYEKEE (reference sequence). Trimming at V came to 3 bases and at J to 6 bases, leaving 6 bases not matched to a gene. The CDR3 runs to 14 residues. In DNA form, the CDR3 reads TGTGCCAGCAGCTCCTGGGGGAGGGCCAATGAGCAGTTCTTC. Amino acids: CASSSWGRANEQFF.

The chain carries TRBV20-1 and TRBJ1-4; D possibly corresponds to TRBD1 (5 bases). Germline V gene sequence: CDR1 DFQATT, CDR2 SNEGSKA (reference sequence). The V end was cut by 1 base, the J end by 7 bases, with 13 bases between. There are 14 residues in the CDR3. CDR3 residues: CSARVGSGPEKLFF. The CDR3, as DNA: TGCAGTGCTAGAGTCGGGTCAGGGCCTGAAAAACTGTTTTTT.